Below, one T cell receptor beta chain is given with its context. Its antigen is undetermined. CDR1 LGHDT and CDR2 YNNKEL come from the germline V gene (reference sequence). V dropped 4 bases and J dropped 10 bases, with 16 bases sitting between them. This CDR3 region has 13 residues. This specimen comes from a study of spatial heterogeneity in lung cancer. Broader study findings: The number of expanded tumor alpha and beta chains correlated with mutation number.

Every TCR cDNA molecule carried a tag that served as a unique molecular identifier. TCRdb analysed the 5' RACE reads with MiXCR anew, one entry per CDR3 protein. The sample holds roughly 15,000 distinct CDR3 sequences, around 7.3% seen once. Time point given: sample taken at primary tumor resection. Unsorted tumor, nontumor lung tissue or cryopreserved PBMC supplied the whole RNA. The input for sequencing was lung tumor tissue, taken at surgery. The sequence was obtained from a male donor with early-stage non-small cell lung cancer. The chain uses TRBV3-1 and TRBJ2-5; D perhaps matches TRBD1 (6 bases). The CDR3 DNA reads TGTGCCAGCAGCCTAGGGGGTGGACCGGACCAGTACTTC. This encodes CASSLGGGPDQYF.